A single sample is the source of the 32 T cell receptor beta chains below, sequenced in a study of T cell responses to AZD1222 COVID-19 vaccine. The table came from immunoSEQ multiplex PCR; TCRdb's copy has only in-frame clones and leaves some out. The sample records roughly 170,000 clones, about 90% being singletons. Specimen: peripheral blood, collected on day 0 of AZD1222 vaccination. The receptors shown here come from an adult in good health.

This clone was seen a few times. The V and J genes are TRBV28 and TRBJ1-1, with unresolved D. The V and J ends lost 5 bases and 4 bases respectively, with 11 bases between them. The CDR3 is 13 residues long. The germline gives CDR1 MDHEN, CDR2 SYDVKM. The DNA of the CDR3 is TGTGCCAGCAGTATTAATTTGGCCACTGAAGCTTTCTTT. This gives the protein CASSINLATEAFF. The entire variable domain, with the rest obtained from reference TRBV28 and TRBJ1-1, is as follows: DVKVTQSSRYLVKRTGEKVFLECVQDMDHENMFWYRQDPGLGLRLIYFSYDVKMKEKGDIPEGYSVSREKKERFSLILESASTNQTSMYLCASSINLATEAFFGQGTRLTVV.

This clone was detected once. This chain joins TRBV5-1 and TRBJ2-3, with D possibly being TRBD1 (6 bases). CDR3 size: 15 residues. V lost 5 bases, J lost 3 bases, and 16 bases lay in between. Germline V gene lookup returns CDR1 SGHRS and CDR2 YFSETQ. CDR3 protein: CASSREGGLTDTQYF. The CDR3 DNA sequence: TGCGCCAGCAGTCGGGAAGGGGGTTTGACAGATACGCAGTATTTT. The full variable domain, in which reference TRBV5-1 and TRBJ2-3 provide the parts outside the CDR3, is KAGVTQTPRYLIKTRGQQVTLSCSPISGHRSVSWYQQTPGQGLQFLFEYFSETQRNKGNFPGRFSGRQFSNSRSEMNVSTLELGDSALYLCASSREGGLTDTQYFGPGTRLTVL.

The count of this clone is one. The V gene is TRBV6-5, the J gene TRBJ1-2; D might be TRBD1 (6 bases). The CDR3 spans 15 residues. The V end lost 6 bases, the J end lost 6 bases, and 20 bases lay between the germline ends. Germline CDR1 reads MNHEY; CDR2 reads SVGAGI. This CDR3 reads CASRPRGEGEHGYTF. The CDR3 DNA is TGTGCCAGCAGGCCAAGGGGCGAGGGGGAGCATGGCTACACCTTC.

The V and J genes are TRBV6-5 and TRBJ1-2; D gene uncertain. The CDR3 runs 13 residues. In germline, CDR1 is MNHEY, CDR2 SVGAGI. The V end lost 6 bases, the J end lost 0 bases, and 8 bases lay between the germline ends. The CDR3 nucleotides read TGTGCCAGCAGAAGAACAGCTAACTATGGCTACACCTTC. This sequence encodes CASRRTANYGYTF.

This chain joins TRBV9 and TRBJ2-7, with D possibly called TRBD1 or TRBD2 (5 bases each). Germline lookup yields CDR1 SGDLS and CDR2 YYNGEE. With 3 bases removed from V and 4 bases from J, the gap between germline ends came to 17 bases. This CDR3 region has 15 residues. The DNA of the CDR3 is TGTGCCAGCAGCGATAATCCGGGACGAAGATACGAGCAGTACTTC. Amino acid sequence: CASSDNPGRRYEQYF.

The chain links TRBV6-1 to TRBJ1-4; TRBD1 might be the D (5 bases). V was clipped by 6 bases and J by 0 bases, with 14 bases between them. In germline, CDR1 is MNHNS, CDR2 SASEGT. The CDR3 totals 16 residues. The CDR3 sequence is CASRERGGSTNEKLFF. The DNA for the CDR3 is TGTGCCAGCAGAGAAAGGGGAGGATCAACTAATGAAAAACTGTTTTTT.

The rearrangement joins TRBV6-2 or TRBV6-3 to TRBJ1-2, with D possibly being TRBD1 (6 bases). V was clipped by 3 bases and J by 8 bases, with 16 bases between them. This CDR3 region has 14 residues. In germline, CDR1 is MNHEY, CDR2 SVGEGT. CDR3 sequence (DNA): TGTGCCAGCAGTTATGGTCAGGGGACGGACGGCTACACCTTC. Residues: CASSYGQGTDGYTF.

The chain is built from TRBV5-1 and TRBJ1-1; no clear D gene. The CDR3 spans 15 residues. Trimming removed 4 bases from V and 0 bases from J, with 13 bases in between. The germline CDR1 and CDR2 sequences are SGHRS and YFSETQ. CDR3 region: CASSPQEYVNTEAFF. For the CDR3, the DNA is TGCGCCAGCAGCCCCCAGGAGTACGTGAACACTGAAGCTTTCTTT.

The chain joins TRBV4-1 to TRBJ1-4; 8 bases agree with TRBD1. Germline CDR1 is MGHRA and CDR2 is YSYEKL. The CDR3 loop spans 15 amino acids. V lost 1 base to trimming and J lost 8 bases; unmatched junction nucleotides: 6. Written as DNA, the CDR3 is TGCGCCAGCAGCCAAGGAGACAGGGGTAGGGAAAAACTGTTTTTT. This translates into CASSQGDRGREKLFF.

The CDR3 sequence is CASSIRQGVQPQHF. CDR3 sequence (DNA): TGTGCCAGTAGTATTAGACAGGGGGTGCAGCCCCAGCATTTT. The chain uses TRBV19 and TRBJ1-5; 9 bases map to TRBD1. Germline trimming cut 3 bases from V and 7 bases from J; bases unmatched to any gene: 4. The CDR3 is 14 amino acids. The germline V gene encodes CDR1 LNHDA and CDR2 SQIVND (reference sequence). Full variable domain (missing parts from reference TRBV19 and TRBJ1-5): DGGITQSPKYLFRKEGQNVTLSCEQNLNHDAMYWYRQDPGQGLRLIYYSQIVNDFQKGDIAEGYSVSREKKESFPLTVTSAQKNPTAFYLCASSIRQGVQPQHFGDGTRLSIL.

The J gene is TRBJ2-4, the V gene TRBV5-6; D gene uncertain. Germline values: CDR1 SGHDT, CDR2 YYEEEE. This CDR3 has 18 amino acids. Trimming shortened V by 1 base and J by 0 bases, and 17 bases separated the two germline ends. CDR3: CASSLNAGNFLAKNIQYF. CDR3 in DNA: TGTGCCAGCAGCTTGAACGCCGGAAACTTCCTAGCCAAAAACATTCAGTACTTC.

The chain combines TRBV7-6 with TRBJ1-3; tentatively, D is TRBD1 (6 bases). Trimming cost V 5 bases and J 4 bases, with 15 bases left between them. There are 15 residues in the CDR3. Germline V lookup: CDR1 SGHVS, CDR2 FNYEAQ. Here the CDR3 reads CASSLLGTQGNTIYF. The CDR3 coding sequence is TGTGCCAGCAGCCTACTTGGGACACAAGGAAACACCATATATTTT. The full variable domain, with the rest looked up from reference TRBV7-6 and TRBJ1-3, is GAGVSQSPRYKVTKRGQDVALRCDPISGHVSLYWYRQALGQGPEFLTYFNYEAQQDKSGLPNDRFSAERPEGSISTLTIQRTEQRDSAMYRCASSLLGTQGNTIYFGEGSWLTVV.

This chain connects TRBV10-1 to TRBJ2-7, with D possibly being TRBD1 (6 bases). The CDR3 is made up of 15 amino acids. Germline V gene lookup returns CDR1 WNHNN and CDR2 SYGVQD (reference sequence). V lost 2 bases to trimming and J lost 0 bases, with 11 bases between them. The DNA for the CDR3 is TGCGCCAGCAGTGAGAAGATGGACAGCTCCTACGAGCAGTACTTC. Protein product: CASSEKMDSSYEQYF.

J is TRBJ1-1 and V is TRBV28; 12 bases line up with TRBD1. The CDR3 sequence is 15 residues long. Trimming at V came to 1 base and at J to 11 bases, leaving 8 bases not matched to a gene. Germline assignment: CDR1 MDHEN and CDR2 SYDVKM. CDR3 coding DNA: TGTGCCAGCAGTTTATCCCCGGGACAGGGGGCAAGGGCTTTCTTT. Its protein is CASSLSPGQGARAFF.

This chain connects TRBV7-3 to TRBJ1-1, with 8 bases identical to TRBD1. V shed 2 bases, J shed 5 bases, and the junction held 7 bases outside the gene matches. Germline V gene sequence: CDR1 SGHTA, CDR2 FQGTGA. This CDR3 has 15 amino acids. CDR3 region: CASSLGTGGGTEAFF. The CDR3, as DNA: TGTGCCAGCAGCTTAGGCACAGGGGGAGGGACTGAAGCTTTCTTT.

This chain connects TRBV5-6 to TRBJ1-1, with unresolved D. This CDR3 comprises 14 residues. V was pared by 2 bases and J by 1 base, with 9 bases between. The V gene's germline CDR1 is SGHDT and CDR2 YYEEEE. The CDR3 reads CASSLRYGNTEAFF. As DNA, the CDR3 is TGTGCCAGCAGCTTAAGGTACGGGAACACTGAAGCTTTCTTT.

This clone was recorded only once. V is TRBV9 and J is TRBJ2-7; perhaps TRBD2 as D (6 bases). CDR3 length equals 14 residues. Trimming took off 5 bases at V and 5 bases at J, with 17 bases between the two ends. Germline V lookup: CDR1 SGDLS, CDR2 YYNGEE. The CDR3 DNA follows: TGTGCCAGCAGTCAGAGACTAGATCGGGACGAGCAGTACTTC. Amino acids: CASSQRLDRDEQYF.

The rearrangement links TRBV4-1 to TRBJ2-7, with a possible D match to TRBD1 (5 bases). Looked up from germline, CDR1 is MGHRA and CDR2 is YSYEKL. Deletions cut 0 bases from V and 2 bases from J, with 11 bases between. The CDR3 sequence is 15 residues long. The CDR3 DNA follows: TGCGCCAGCAGCCAAGAATGGCAGGGTACCTACGAGCAGTACTTC. This translates into CASSQEWQGTYEQYF.

The chain is built from TRBV10-3 and TRBJ1-1; D call uncertain. CDR3 length equals 13 residues. Per the germline V gene, CDR1 is ENHRY and CDR2 is SYGVKD. V lost 8 bases and J lost 3, with 13 bases in between. CDR3 protein: CAIAKEVDTEAFF. The CDR3, as DNA: TGTGCCATCGCGAAGGAGGTTGACACTGAAGCTTTCTTT.

This sequence joins TRBV5-6 and TRBJ2-1; TRBD2 aligns across 11 bases. The CDR3 is made up of 19 amino acids. V shed 4 bases and J 7 bases; nucleotides not matched to a gene: 19. The germline V gene has CDR1 SGHDT and CDR2 YYEEEE. As DNA, the CDR3 is TGTGCCAGCAGCCCCGCGGGGGGTTCACTAGCGGGGGCCTTTAATGAGCAGTTCTTC. Translated: CASSPAGGSLAGAFNEQFF.

In its sample, this clone was seen a few times. The J gene is TRBJ1-2, the V gene TRBV10-3; possibly TRBD1 for D (6 bases). V lost 2 bases and J lost 4, with 14 bases in between. This CDR3 region has 15 residues. Per the germline V gene, CDR1 is ENHRY and CDR2 is SYGVKD. This CDR3 is CAISEGGRSVYGYTF. In DNA, the CDR3 is TGTGCCATCAGTGAGGGGGGGCGTTCTGTCTATGGCTACACCTTC.

In DNA form, the CDR3 reads TGCAGCGTTGAAAGGGGCATGAACACTGAAGCTTTCTTT. Protein: CSVERGMNTEAFF. The chain combines TRBV29-1 with TRBJ1-1; D is possibly TRBD1 (5 bases). V was clipped by 2 bases and J by 0 bases, with 7 bases between them. Germline CDR1 reads SQVTM; CDR2 reads ANQGSEA. This CDR3 comprises 13 residues.

This sequence joins TRBV5-1 and TRBJ2-3; a weak D match, TRBD1 (5 bases). Germline V lookup: CDR1 SGHRS, CDR2 YFSETQ. Trimming left V 2 bases short and J 1 base short, with 11 bases between. The CDR3 length is 15 residues. The CDR3 region has the DNA TGCGCCAGCAGCTTAAGGGGAATGGGCACAGATACGCAGTATTTT. Residues: CASSLRGMGTDTQYF.

The V and J genes are TRBV2 and TRBJ1-5; unclear D gene. This CDR3 is built from 14 residues. V lost 1 base, J lost 5 bases, and 9 bases lay in between. Germline lookup yields CDR1 SNHLY and CDR2 FYNNEI. The CDR3 here is CASSEVDRYQPQHF. The CDR3 nucleotides are TGTGCCAGCAGTGAAGTGGATAGATATCAGCCCCAGCATTTT.

The rearrangement uses TRBV19 and TRBJ2-5, with D possibly matching TRBD2 (6 bases). V lost 6 bases, J lost 5 bases, and 16 bases lay in between. Germline CDR1 LNHDA, CDR2 SQIVND (reference sequence). There are 14 residues in the CDR3. CDR3 nucleotide sequence: TGTGCCAGTAGCGCGGCGGCCCTAGCGGAGACCCAGTACTTC. As protein: CASSAAALAETQYF.

The chain combines TRBV28 with TRBJ1-1; 8 bases fit TRBD1. J lost 3 bases, V lost 5 bases, and 8 bases had no gene match. Germline values: CDR1 MDHEN, CDR2 SYDVKM. CDR3 length equals 15 residues. The CDR3 loop reads CASSTWTGPDTEAFF. Here the CDR3 DNA reads TGTGCCAGCAGTACCTGGACAGGGCCGGACACTGAAGCTTTCTTT. Together with reference TRBV28 and TRBJ1-1, the CDR3 gives the full variable domain: DVKVTQSSRYLVKRTGEKVFLECVQDMDHENMFWYRQDPGLGLRLIYFSYDVKMKEKGDIPEGYSVSREKKERFSLILESASTNQTSMYLCASSTWTGPDTEAFFGQGTRLTVV.

The genes are TRBV28 and TRBJ1-1, with D possibly matching TRBD1 (5 bases). Germline V gene sequence: CDR1 MDHEN, CDR2 SYDVKM. The CDR3 is made up of 14 amino acids. With 3 bases removed from V and 0 bases from J, the gap between germline ends came to 8 bases. CDR3 protein: CASSLPGLNTEAFF. The CDR3 DNA sequence: TGTGCCAGCAGTTTGCCGGGGCTGAACACTGAAGCTTTCTTT.

The chain joins TRBV30 to TRBJ1-2; D is possibly TRBD1 (6 bases). This CDR3 is built from 13 residues. The V and J ends lost 0 bases and 4 bases respectively, with 9 bases between them. From germline, CDR1 is GTSNPN and CDR2 SVGIG (reference sequence). In DNA form, the CDR3 reads TGTGCCTGGAGTGTGGGGGGGGCCTATGGCTACACCTTC. Encoded protein: CAWSVGGAYGYTF.

The V call is TRBV27, the J call TRBJ2-5; 11 bases are shared with TRBD2. The CDR3 is 19 residues long. The germline V gene encodes CDR1 MNHEY and CDR2 SMNVEV (reference sequence). Unmatched junction bases numbered 20, after V lost 7 bases and J lost 4 bases. The CDR3 DNA follows: TGTGCCAGCACCCCTGTAGGGCTAGCGGGGGGAGGAGGGGGAGAGACCCAGTACTTC. This translates into CASTPVGLAGGGGGETQYF.

The J gene is TRBJ2-4, the V gene TRBV2; the match to TRBD1 covers 7 bases. The length of the CDR3 is 14 residues. V trimming: 4 bases; J trimming: 3 bases; junction bases outside the gene matches: 3. Germline V gives CDR1 SNHLY, CDR2 FYNNEI. CDR3 sequence: CASSVRTGKNIQYF. The CDR3 nucleotides read TGTGCCAGCAGTGTCCGGACAGGCAAAAACATTCAGTACTTC.

This chain connects TRBV7-2 to TRBJ2-7, with 10 nucleotides matching TRBD2. The germline V gene encodes CDR1 SGHTA and CDR2 FQGNSA. With V trimmed by 3 bases and J by 5 bases, 4 bases remained unmatched. CDR3 length: 14 amino acids. The chain's CDR3 is CASSFSGRVDEQYF. The CDR3 DNA sequence: TGTGCCAGCAGCTTCAGCGGGAGGGTCGACGAGCAGTACTTC.

The chain is built from TRBV2 and TRBJ2-3, with no clear D. Trimming left V 7 bases short and J 1 base short, with 15 bases between. Germline V lookup: CDR1 SNHLY, CDR2 FYNNEI. There are 15 residues in the CDR3. The DNA for the CDR3 is TGTGCCAGCAATCCGGGCCCAGGCGGCACAGATACGCAGTATTTT. This sequence encodes CASNPGPGGTDTQYF. Variable domain in full (rest from reference TRBV2 and TRBJ2-3): EPEVTQTPSHQVTQMGQEVILRCVPISNHLYFYWYRQILGQKVEFLVSFYNNEISEKSEIFDDQFSVERPDGSNFTLKIRSTKLEDSAMYFCASNPGPGGTDTQYFGPGTRLTVL.